This TCR beta chain was sequenced in a study of control samples from healthy donors and cancer patients. TCRdb's copy holds only in-frame clones and misses some; the assay was immunoSEQ multiplex PCR. The sample records about 92,000 clones, roughly four fifths being singletons. V dropped 0 bases and J dropped 9 bases, with 6 bases sitting between them. The CDR3 has 13 residues. Looked up from germline, CDR1 is WSHSY and CDR2 is SAAADI. This TCR was sampled from an older woman in good health. The sequenced sample was blood. The chain links TRBV10-2 to TRBJ1-6; D not certain. The CDR3 sequence is CASSESPVSPLHF. The CDR3 DNA reads as TGCGCCAGCAGTGAGTCACCGGTTTCACCCCTCCACTTT.